This T cell receptor beta chain was sequenced in a study of beta chain features in type 1 diabetes (dated by TCRdb to the late 2010s). About the investigation overall: No differences in mean age, gender distribution, total cell number or subset yield were found between patients and healthy donors. A total of under 120,000,000 sorted cells were examined across all samples, and RNA yield correlated strongly with the number of cells per subset. In the study, recently diagnosed type 1 diabetes patients and matched healthy donors were compared on the TCRB repertoires of their sorted circulating CD4+ T cell subsets. Regulatory and stem cell-like memory subsets were isolated from only 8 patients and about eight healthy donors, whereas naive and central memory subsets came from all 30 or so donors.

CDR1 is given as SGDLS and CDR2 as YYNGEE, both from the germline V gene. The cysteine opens and the phenylalanine closes a CDR3 of 15 amino acids. Just the 45-base CDR3 DNA is kept, in frame starting at base 1. Relative to germline, V is 4 bases shorter and J is 0 bases shorter, with 13 bases between their ends. Turning to this clone: It lacks a known antigen. Per-nucleotide qualities are absent, and no much larger clonotype sits a single base away.

From each donor, a single peripheral blood sample of 95 to 150 mL on average was drawn into heparinised tubes. Naive, central memory, regulatory and stem cell-like memory CD4+ T cells were sorted on a BD FACSAria II using a panel including CD45RO, CCR7, CD25, CD127, CD95 and CD27. A purity above 98% was achieved for all sorted populations. PBMCs were isolated immediately by Lymphoprep density gradient centrifugation and stained directly without culture. So that batch effects would be minimized, each experiment stained and sorted samples in pairs, pairing one healthy donor with one patient. All of the isolated RNA was reverse transcribed with the High Capacity cDNA Reverse Transcription Kit, so expressed TCRB transcripts were sequenced. Naive, central memory and regulatory T cell samples underwent deep immunoSEQ sequencing, averaging approximately 3.3 million total reads per sample. Sorted cells were lysed in RLT buffer and RNA was extracted with DNase-treated RNeasy Micro or Mini kits, depending on cell number. Each cell subset was processed separately to prevent cross-contamination, with patient and healthy donor samples processed together. TCRB sequences were amplified from cDNA with the immunoSEQ multiplex PCR, producing 87-bp fragments spanning the CDR3 region. Sequencing of the amplicons was performed on the Illumina HiSeq platform. For the original study's pipeline: Synthetic template baselines were used to correct PCR bias computationally, reads within Hamming distance 2 were collapsed together, and singletons that could not be merged were discarded. Reads were aligned against IMGT to assign V, D and J genes, CDR3 length and insertions or deletions at six rearrangement sites. Within each subset, clonotype counts were normalized to the number of sorted cells before true diversity and Gini coefficients were calculated with the tcR R package. The overlap coefficient, calculated on TCRB nucleotide sequences, was used to measure repertoire sharing. Out-of-frame TCRB sequences from naive cells were analyzed as a proxy for the pre-selection repertoire. Sourced from immuneACCESS, this table was stored by TCRdb with only in-frame sequences that have V and J called. A share of the clones is absent; for the studies checked, an unresolved V gene accounts for under half, and the remainder has no known explanation. The DNA gave D and trimming, while V, J and clone size come from that table. This sample holds some 640,000 clones; over 13% were observed only once. The ten top clones hold nearly 0.04% of the sample.

Here is what the overall study found, with its caveats: Because the HLA sub-analyses included only small numbers of individuals, any influence of HLA type on TCRB rearrangement was left unresolved. At VDJ recombination sites, type 1 diabetes patients had fewer insertions and more deleted nucleotides, which implies abnormalities in thymic rearrangement. PCR might favor shorter templates, but patient and control samples were amplified and corrected together, so any skew would affect both groups equally. Naive, central memory and regulatory TCRB repertoires appeared to be more similar among patients than among healthy donors. Because cDNA was sequenced instead of genomic DNA, highly expressing activated cells could be over-represented, though the groups showed no difference in activation or CD3 levels. In all four CD4+ subsets, TCRB CDR3 length was moderately but significantly shorter in type 1 diabetes patients.

What was sequenced was naive CD4+ T cells from blood. Explained via the paper, the cell subset or site label denotes: true naive CD4+ T cells. This TCR was sampled from a man aged 18 to 30 with type 1 diabetes. In this chain, TRBV9 is recombined with TRBJ1-2; the D gene remains uncertain. This receptor has the CDR3 CASSPGVLPNYGYTF. The DNA sequence follows: TGTGCCAGCAGCCCAGGTGTCCTCCCTAACTATGGCTACACCTTC.